This T cell receptor beta chain was sequenced in a study of shared clonotypes between healthy human individuals. Germline CDR1 is MDHEN and CDR2 is SYDVKM. This CDR3 is built from 14 residues. Trimming stripped 10 bases from V and 1 base from J, with 15 bases between. Broader study findings: In general, naive subsets displayed greater estimated richness than memory subsets did.

The data were produced by immunoSEQ multiplex PCR, yet TCRdb's version contains in-frame clones alone and is incomplete. Here the sample spans 2 million to 3 million clones, 90% to 95% being singletons. A word on this clone: Its antigen remains unknown.

Sequenced sample: naive CD4+ T cells sorted from blood. Subset described: CD45RA+ positively selected. The chain recombines TRBV28 with TRBJ2-3; tentatively, D is TRBD2 (5 bases). This clonotype was obtained from a young man in good health. CDR3 sequence reads: CATARVVGTDTQYF. CDR3 nucleotide sequence: TGTGCCACCGCGAGGGTTGTGGGCACAGATACGCAGTATTTT.